The 32 T cell receptor beta chains presented below share a single source sample, sequenced in a study of identical twins. TCRdb re-analysed the 5' RACE reads in MiXCR, keeping a single row per CDR3 protein. Among 640,000 or so distinct CDR3 sequences, 5.5% to 6.5% were seen once, and the ten largest hold 1.5% to 2%. Input material: naive T cells sorted from blood. The receptor set was obtained from a man younger than 35 in good health.

This clonotype has only a few counts. The chain carries TRBV2 and TRBJ1-3, with a tentative D call TRBD1 (5 bases). Per germline, CDR1 SNHLY and CDR2 FYNNEI. The CDR3 spans 14 residues. Trimming shortened V by 8 bases and J by 3 bases, and 14 bases separated the two germline ends. The CDR3 sequence is CASCGTTGGNTIYF. In nucleotides, the CDR3 is TGTGCCAGCTGTGGGACTACTGGTGGAAACACCATATATTTT.

The chain is built from TRBV6-5 and TRBJ2-1; a weak D match, TRBD2 (6 bases). CDR1 MNHEY and CDR2 SVGAGI come from the germline V gene. This CDR3 region has 14 residues. The V gene lost 0 bases and the J gene lost 10 bases, with 13 bases spanning the gap. CDR3 sequence: CASSYSGLHPEQFF. The DNA of the CDR3 is TGTGCCAGCAGTTACTCTGGACTACACCCCGAGCAGTTCTTC.

Here the CDR3 DNA reads TGTGCCAGCAGCTCCCTAAAAATGACTAGCGACCACCCCTACAATGAGCAGTTCTTC. Its protein product is CASSSLKMTSDHPYNEQFF. This sequence joins TRBV11-1 and TRBJ2-1; 8 bases map to TRBD2. The CDR3 has 19 amino acids. The V and J ends lost 4 bases and 2 bases, in that order; junction bases with no gene match: 16. Per the germline V gene, CDR1 is SGHAT and CDR2 is FQDESV (reference sequence).

This chain joins TRBV6-5 and TRBJ1-5; D remains unclear. V lost 1 base, J lost 7 bases, and 8 bases lay in between. Germline V gene data show CDR1 as MNHEY and CDR2 as SVGAGI. The CDR3 is made up of 13 amino acids. The CDR3 is CASSYLTGQPQHF. The CDR3 DNA reads TGTGCCAGCAGTTACTTGACGGGACAGCCCCAGCATTTT.

At least ten counts were recorded for this clonotype. This chain uses TRBV5-1 with TRBJ2-1; no reliable D call. The ends were cut back, 3 bases at V and 4 bases at J, with 11 bases in the middle. The CDR3 spans 14 residues. The V gene's germline CDR1 is SGHRS and CDR2 YFSETQ. CDR3 in amino acids: CASSSDSVYNEQFF. Written as DNA, the CDR3 is TGCGCCAGCAGCTCAGACTCAGTGTACAATGAGCAGTTCTTC.

The chain is built from TRBV11-1 and TRBJ2-7, with 10 bases lining up with TRBD2. Trimming removed 5 bases from V and 5 bases from J; junction bases left unmatched: 21. The germline V gene encodes CDR1 SGHAT and CDR2 FQDESV (reference sequence). This CDR3 has 19 residues. As DNA, the CDR3 is TGTGCCAGCAGCCCGGGGCTAGCGGGAGTCGAGCCGGAAAAGAACGAGCAGTACTTC. Translation gives CASSPGLAGVEPEKNEQYF.

This clonotype was seen repeatedly, ten times or more. The chain carries TRBV7-9 and TRBJ2-7; 12 nucleotides match TRBD2. This CDR3 is 15 amino acids long. V was clipped by 8 bases and J by 3 bases; unmatched bases: 8. CDR1 and CDR2 (germline): SEHNR, FQNEAQ (reference sequence). The CDR3 bases are TGTGCCAGCCTCCGACTAGCGGGGGACGACTACGAGCAGTACTTC. It codes for CASLRLAGDDYEQYF.

V gene TRBV20-1 combines with J gene TRBJ2-1; 11 nucleotides line up with TRBD2. This CDR3 is built from 17 residues. V was clipped by 5 bases and J by 1 base; unmatched bases: 10. CDR1 and CDR2 (germline): DFQATT, SNEGSKA (reference sequence). Written as DNA, the CDR3 is TGCAGTGCTCCGGGTACTAGCGGGAGTGGGTCCTACAATGAGCAGTTCTTC. Encoded protein: CSAPGTSGSGSYNEQFF.

Ten or more counts support this clonotype. J is TRBJ2-1 and V is TRBV4-2; 8 nucleotides agree with TRBD1. Germline CDR1 is LGHNA and CDR2 is YNFKEQ. There are 16 residues in the CDR3. The V segment lost 0 bases and the J segment 11 bases; nucleotides outside the gene matches: 12. This chain's CDR3 is CASSQDEGRTGRKQFF. The CDR3 DNA reads as TGTGCCAGCAGCCAAGATGAGGGTAGGACAGGGCGTAAGCAGTTCTTC.

This clonotype appeared a few times. V is TRBV7-2 and J is TRBJ2-1, with a possible D match to TRBD2 (5 bases). V was cut by 6 bases and J by 4 bases, with 16 bases left in between. CDR3 length: 15 residues. Per germline, CDR1 SGHTA and CDR2 FQGNSA. The CDR3 here is CASRPGVRQYNEQFF. CDR3 in DNA: TGTGCCAGCAGACCCGGGGTACGGCAGTACAATGAGCAGTTCTTC.

This clonotype was detected ten times or more. V and J are TRBV20-1 and TRBJ2-2, with no clear D. Germline lookup yields CDR1 DFQATT and CDR2 SNEGSKA (reference sequence). V was clipped by 2 bases and J by 6 bases, with 7 bases between them. The CDR3 runs to 12 residues. The DNA of the CDR3 is TGCAGTGCTAGACCGCAACCCGGGGAGCTGTTTTTT. Its translation is CSARPQPGELFF.

In this sample, this clonotype turned up a few times. The V gene is TRBV7-2, the J gene TRBJ1-5, with unresolved D. The V gene lost 3 bases and the J gene lost 5 bases, with 8 bases spanning the gap. The CDR3 is made up of 13 amino acids. Germline loops: CDR1 SGHTA, CDR2 FQGNSA. The CDR3 DNA reads TGTGCCAGCAGCTTTGGCGTGGATCAGCCCCAGCATTTT. Translation: CASSFGVDQPQHF.

In this sample, this clonotype turned up many times. The chain links TRBV11-2 to TRBJ1-1; possible D gene TRBD1, 6 bases. Germline V gene lookup returns CDR1 SGHAT and CDR2 FQNNGV. V was cut by 5 bases and J by 4 bases, with 14 bases left in between. The CDR3 runs 14 residues. CDR3 in amino acids: CASSQTGLGTEAFF. The CDR3 nucleotides read TGTGCCAGCAGCCAAACAGGGTTGGGCACTGAAGCTTTCTTT.

This clonotype was recorded at least ten times. The chain links TRBV6-1 to TRBJ1-1, with D perhaps TRBD1 (6 bases). CDR1 and CDR2 (germline): MNHNS, SASEGT. This CDR3 region has 16 residues. V gave up 3 bases and J gave up 1 base, with 15 bases separating them. The CDR3 protein is CASSDPTGHWNTEAFF. CDR3 nucleotides: TGTGCCAGCAGTGACCCGACGGGACACTGGAACACTGAAGCTTTCTTT.

This clonotype showed up many times. V and J are TRBV20-1 and TRBJ2-1, with 10 bases fitting TRBD2. Germline CDR1 is DFQATT and CDR2 is SNEGSKA (reference sequence). V shed 6 bases and J 7 bases; nucleotides not matched to a gene: 9. This CDR3 contains 14 residues. The CDR3 nucleotides read TGCAGTGCCGCCTTGAGCGGGAGGGATAATGAGCAGTTCTTC. This codes for CSAALSGRDNEQFF.

This clonotype was detected ten times or more. The chain has TRBV5-1 and TRBJ2-1; a possible D gene is TRBD2 (6 bases). Trimming left V 2 bases short and J 0 bases short, with 12 bases between. From germline, CDR1 is SGHRS and CDR2 YFSETQ. The CDR3 is 16 amino acids. The CDR3: CASSFFGRGSYNEQFF. The CDR3 region has the DNA TGCGCCAGCAGCTTTTTCGGGAGAGGCTCCTACAATGAGCAGTTCTTC.

This clonotype was counted at least ten times. CDR3 sequence: CASSLSQGATYGYTF. The CDR3 DNA follows: TGCGCCAGCAGCTTGTCCCAGGGGGCGACTTATGGCTACACCTTC. This sequence joins TRBV5-1 and TRBJ1-2; 8 nucleotides line up with TRBD1. Germline V gene lookup returns CDR1 SGHRS and CDR2 YFSETQ. The CDR3 is made up of 15 amino acids. Trimming removed 1 base from V and 5 bases from J; junction bases left unmatched: 7.

The sample holds a few counts of this clonotype. The chain couples TRBV10-3 to TRBJ2-3, with a tentative D call TRBD1 (5 bases). V shed 8 bases and J shed 0 bases, with 15 bases lying between them. Germline V CDR1 and CDR2: ENHRY, SYGVKD. There are 15 residues in the CDR3. CDR3 loop: CAIRQGAGSTDTQYF. CDR3 nucleotides: TGTGCCATCCGGCAAGGGGCAGGGAGCACAGATACGCAGTATTTT.

This clonotype was observed a handful of times. The chain carries TRBV7-3 and TRBJ2-3; no clear D. Trimming stripped 2 bases from V and 4 bases from J, with 13 bases between. The CDR3 consists of 15 residues. Per germline, CDR1 SGHTA and CDR2 FQGTGA. This chain's CDR3 is CASSLSLTRADTQYF. The CDR3 DNA follows: TGTGCCAGCAGCTTATCTTTAACTCGGGCAGATACGCAGTATTTT.

This clonotype was seen many times. V is TRBV12-3 or TRBV12-4 and J is TRBJ2-3; TRBD2 aligns across 10 bases. This CDR3 region has 15 residues. Trimming took 7 bases from V and 3 from J; bases not matched to a gene: 7. CDR3 coding DNA: TGTGCCAGCACCGAAGCGGGAGGGCCGACAGATACGCAGTATTTT. Translating gives CASTEAGGPTDTQYF.

In its sample, this clonotype was seen many times. This rearrangement joins TRBV12-3 or TRBV12-4 to TRBJ2-4; no firm D call. CDR3 size: 16 residues. V dropped 5 bases and J dropped 0 bases, with 14 bases sitting between them. CDR3 residues: CASSPSGLLAKNIQYF. The CDR3 DNA sequence: TGTGCCAGCAGTCCCTCTGGGCTCCTAGCCAAAAACATTCAGTACTTC.

This chain uses TRBV6-5 with TRBJ2-7, with D perhaps assigned TRBD1 or TRBD2 (6 bases each). Germline V gene lookup returns CDR1 MNHEY and CDR2 SVGAGI. The CDR3 is made up of 13 amino acids. With 4 bases removed from V and 3 bases from J, the gap between germline ends came to 10 bases. The CDR3 protein is CASSSGAHYEQYV. For the CDR3, the DNA is TGTGCCAGCAGTTCGGGGGCCCACTACGAGCAGTACGTC.

This clonotype was detected a few times. This chain uses TRBV27 with TRBJ2-3; D is perhaps TRBD1 or TRBD2 (5 bases each). Trimming shortened V by 6 bases and J by 4 bases, and 20 bases separated the two germline ends. The CDR3 consists of 16 residues. The germline gives CDR1 MNHEY, CDR2 SMNVEV (reference sequence). The CDR3 reads CASRFSGRAHADTQYF. CDR3 coding DNA: TGTGCCAGCAGATTTTCAGGGCGGGCCCATGCAGATACGCAGTATTTT.

The genes are TRBV20-1 and TRBJ2-1; 7 bases are shared with TRBD1. Germline trimming cut 0 bases from V and 3 bases from J; bases unmatched to any gene: 8. The CDR3 length is 16 residues. Germline V gene lookup returns CDR1 DFQATT and CDR2 SNEGSKA (reference sequence). DNA for the CDR3: TGCAGTGCTAGAGATCGGACAGGTGGGAACTACAATGAGCAGTTCTTC. Its protein product is CSARDRTGGNYNEQFF.

This clonotype was counted a few times. As DNA, the CDR3 is TGTGCCAGCAGTTTTATAGCGGGAGGGCCCGAAGGCAATGAGCAGTTCTTC. Translation: CASSFIAGGPEGNEQFF. This sequence joins TRBV27 and TRBJ2-1; TRBD2 aligns across 11 bases. The V gene's germline CDR1 is MNHEY and CDR2 SMNVEV (reference sequence). The CDR3 consists of 17 residues. Germline trimming cut 3 bases from V and 6 bases from J; bases unmatched to any gene: 10.

This clonotype came up a few times. In nucleotides, the CDR3 is TGTGCCATCAGTGAGTCGACAGGGCTAGCCAAAAACATTCAGTACTTC. Its protein product is CAISESTGLAKNIQYF. This rearrangement joins TRBV10-3 to TRBJ2-4; 7 nucleotides match TRBD1. This CDR3 spans 16 amino acids. The germline gives CDR1 ENHRY, CDR2 SYGVKD. The junction had 2 bases not matched to a gene; V was cut back by 0 bases and J by 0 bases.

Details on this clonotype: A clone one base away is much larger, so this may be a read error. The chain links TRBV10-3 to TRBJ2-3; no clear D. V lost 5 bases and J lost 1, with 10 bases in between. The germline V gene encodes CDR1 ENHRY and CDR2 SYGVKD. The CDR3 has 14 amino acids. DNA for the CDR3: TGTGCCATCAGTTCAGGATCTGGCACAGATACGCAGTATTTT. It codes for CAISSGSGTDTQYF.

The chain links TRBV2 to TRBJ2-2; possibly TRBD2 for D (5 bases). V gave up 7 bases and J gave up 5 bases, with 17 bases separating them. This CDR3 spans 15 amino acids. The germline V gene encodes CDR1 SNHLY and CDR2 FYNNEI. In DNA form, the CDR3 reads TGTGCCAGCATAGGGCTAGCCAGCGTAACCGGGGAGCTGTTTTTT. Translated, it gives CASIGLASVTGELFF.

The V call is TRBV28, the J call TRBJ2-7; 8 nucleotides line up with TRBD2. Germline loops: CDR1 MDHEN, CDR2 SYDVKM. Trimming cost V 4 bases and J 4 bases; bases outside gene matches: 6. CDR3 length: 14 amino acids. CDR3 coding DNA: TGTGCCAGCAGTTCACCGGGAGGGTGGTACGAGCAGTACTTC. It encodes CASSSPGGWYEQYF.

This clonotype occurred many times. The genes are TRBV4-1 and TRBJ1-4, with 10 nucleotides matching TRBD1. CDR3 length: 18 residues. With 3 bases clipped from V and 3 bases from J, the junction kept 10 bases outside the gene matches. CDR1 MGHRA and CDR2 YSYEKL come from the germline V gene. The CDR3 region has the DNA TGCGCCAGCAGCCATCCCGGGACAGGGGAGAGGGCTAATGAAAAACTGTTTTTT. This translates into CASSHPGTGERANEKLFF.

This rearrangement joins TRBV27 to TRBJ2-1; D is perhaps TRBD2 (5 bases). CDR1 and CDR2 (germline): MNHEY, SMNVEV (reference sequence). V lost 1 base, J lost 1 base, and 8 bases lay in between. The CDR3 covers 15 residues. The CDR3 spells CASSLLRVSYNEQFF. The CDR3 DNA is TGTGCCAGCAGTTTATTGAGGGTTTCCTACAATGAGCAGTTCTTC.

This clonotype was seen ten or more times. J is TRBJ2-7 and V is TRBV12-3 or TRBV12-4, with 10 nucleotides matching TRBD2. This CDR3 has 17 residues. With V trimmed by 6 bases and J by 2 bases, 13 bases remained unmatched. The CDR3 sequence: CASRPDLGLATTYEQYF. DNA of the CDR3: TGTGCCAGCAGACCCGACTTGGGACTAGCGACTACCTACGAGCAGTACTTC.